The 4 T cell receptor beta chains below were found in one sample sequenced in a study of blood T cell repertoires in COVID-19. Generated by immunoSEQ multiplex PCR, the TCRdb table keeps only in-frame clones and is missing some. The repertoire holds about 91,000 clones, with almost 90% as singletons. Sequenced sample: peripheral blood. The receptors come from a woman between 65 and 79 years old with acute or convalescent COVID-19.

The V gene is TRBV9, the J gene TRBJ1-1, with D maybe TRBD1 (6 bases). Germline V gives CDR1 SGDLS, CDR2 YYNGEE. Between the trimmed V and J ends, which lost 4 bases and 2 bases, there was a span of 18 bases. CDR3 length: 16 amino acids. CDR3 amino acids: CASSSRGGQPNTEAFF. CDR3 nucleotide sequence: TGTGCCAGCAGCTCGAGGGGTGGACAGCCCAACACTGAAGCTTTCTTT. Supplemented by reference TRBV9 and TRBJ1-1, the full variable domain reads DSGVTQTPKHLITATGQRVTLRCSPRSGDLSVYWYQQSLDQGLQFLIQYYNGEERAKGNILERFSAQQFPDLHSELNLSSLELGDSALYFCASSSRGGQPNTEAFFGQGTRLTVV.

The chain has TRBV4-1 and TRBJ2-2; 14 positions agree with TRBD2. The CDR3 has 17 amino acids. Trimming took 4 bases from V and 3 from J; bases not matched to a gene: 4. The V gene's germline CDR1 is MGHRA and CDR2 YSYEKL. The CDR3 loop is CASSPTSGGADTGELFF. The CDR3 DNA is TGCGCCAGCAGCCCGACTAGCGGGGGGGCCGACACCGGGGAGCTGTTTTTT.

CDR3 residues: CASSERLDRAYYGYTF. In DNA form, the CDR3 reads TGTGCCAGCAGTGAAAGATTGGACAGGGCCTACTATGGCTACACCTTC. The chain recombines TRBV6-1 with TRBJ1-2; 8 positions agree with TRBD1. Unmatched junction bases numbered 8, after V lost 2 bases and J lost 3 bases. CDR3 length equals 16 residues. CDR1 is MNHNS, CDR2 SASEGT, per germline.

This clone was seen just once. CDR3: CASSVGAGGVSGNTIYF. CDR3 coding DNA: TGTGCCAGCAGCGTAGGGGCAGGGGGCGTTTCTGGAAACACCATATATTTT. J is TRBJ1-3 and V is TRBV9; the match to TRBD1 covers 8 bases. Germline assignment: CDR1 SGDLS and CDR2 YYNGEE. With 0 bases clipped from V and 1 base from J, the junction kept 6 bases outside the gene matches. The CDR3 contains 17 residues.